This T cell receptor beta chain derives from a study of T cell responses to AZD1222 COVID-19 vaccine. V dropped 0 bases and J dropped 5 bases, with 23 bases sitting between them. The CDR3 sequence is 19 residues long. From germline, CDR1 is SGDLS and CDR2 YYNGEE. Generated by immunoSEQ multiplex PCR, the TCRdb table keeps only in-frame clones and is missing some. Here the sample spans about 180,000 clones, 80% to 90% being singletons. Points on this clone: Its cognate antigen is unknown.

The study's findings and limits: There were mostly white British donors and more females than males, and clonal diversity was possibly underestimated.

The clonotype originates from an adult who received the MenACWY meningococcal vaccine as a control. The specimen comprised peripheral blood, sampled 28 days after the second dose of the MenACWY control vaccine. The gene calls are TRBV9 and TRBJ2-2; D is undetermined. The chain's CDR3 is CASSVADVQVPRITGELFF. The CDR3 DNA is TGTGCCAGCAGCGTAGCTGATGTGCAGGTTCCCAGAATTACCGGGGAGCTGTTTTTT. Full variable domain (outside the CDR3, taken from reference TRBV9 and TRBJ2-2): DSGVTQTPKHLITATGQRVTLRCSPRSGDLSVYWYQQSLDQGLQFLIQYYNGEERAKGNILERFSAQQFPDLHSELNLSSLELGDSALYFCASSVADVQVPRITGELFFGEGSRLTVL.